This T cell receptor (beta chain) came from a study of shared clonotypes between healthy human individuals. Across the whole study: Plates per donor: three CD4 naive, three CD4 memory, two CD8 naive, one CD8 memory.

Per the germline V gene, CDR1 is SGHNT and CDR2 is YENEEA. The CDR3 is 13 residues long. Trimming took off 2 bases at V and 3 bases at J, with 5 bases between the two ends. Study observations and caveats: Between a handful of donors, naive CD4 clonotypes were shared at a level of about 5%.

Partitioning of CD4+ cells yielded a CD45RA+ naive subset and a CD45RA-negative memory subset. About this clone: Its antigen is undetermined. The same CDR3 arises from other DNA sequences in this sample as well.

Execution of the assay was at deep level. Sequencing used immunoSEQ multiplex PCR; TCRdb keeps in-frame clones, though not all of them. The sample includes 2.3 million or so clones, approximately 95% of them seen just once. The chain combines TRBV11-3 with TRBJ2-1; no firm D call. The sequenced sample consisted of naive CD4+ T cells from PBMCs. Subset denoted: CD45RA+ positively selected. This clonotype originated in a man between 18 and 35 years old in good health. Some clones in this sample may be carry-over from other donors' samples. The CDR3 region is CASSLWGYNEQFF. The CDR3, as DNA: TGTGCCAGCAGCTTATGGGGCTACAATGAGCAGTTCTTC. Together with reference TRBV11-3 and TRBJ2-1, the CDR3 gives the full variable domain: EAGVVQSPRYKIIEKKQPVAFWCNPISGHNTLYWYLQNLGQGPELLIRYENEEAVDDSQLPKDRFSAERLKGVDSTLKIQPAELGDSAVYLCASSLWGYNEQFFGPGTRLTVL.